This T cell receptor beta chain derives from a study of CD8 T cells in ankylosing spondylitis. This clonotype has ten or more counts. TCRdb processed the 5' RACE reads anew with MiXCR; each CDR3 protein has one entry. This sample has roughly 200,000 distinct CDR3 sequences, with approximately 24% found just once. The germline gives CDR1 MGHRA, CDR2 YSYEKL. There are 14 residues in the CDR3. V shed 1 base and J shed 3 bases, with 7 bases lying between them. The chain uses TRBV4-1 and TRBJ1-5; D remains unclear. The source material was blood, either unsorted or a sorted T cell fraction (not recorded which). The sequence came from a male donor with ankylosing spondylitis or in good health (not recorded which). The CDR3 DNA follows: TGCGCCAGCAGCCAAGGCAACGACAATCAGCCCCAGCATTTT. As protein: CASSQGNDNQPQHF.